This entry describes one TCR beta chain. Seattle-derived patients entered the study during active infection and were followed longitudinally. The sample belongs to a study of blood T cell repertoires in COVID-19. Turning to the study itself: Italy, Spain and the United States were the sources of the convalescent and acute COVID-19 samples.

Profiling relied on immunoSEQ multiplex PCR, and the TCRdb table lists in-frame clones only, not all of them. The table has 250,000 to 300,000 clones, about 90% seen once; the top ten hold roughly 10%. Trimming cost V 3 bases and J 10 bases, with 10 bases left between them. The CDR3 is 13 residues long. CDR1 and CDR2 (germline): MNHNS, SASEGT. The sequence was obtained from a woman aged 30 to 39 with COVID-19, enrolled during active disease. The sample consisted of peripheral blood. The rearrangement joins TRBV6-1 to TRBJ1-6; D gene ambiguous. The DNA for the CDR3 is TGTGCCAGCAGTGAGGAATACAGCTCACCCCTCCACTTT. It encodes CASSEEYSSPLHF.